This T cell receptor (beta chain) was retrieved from a study of somatic mutations in cytotoxic T cells in rheumatoid arthritis. V lost 4 bases and J lost 11, with 15 bases in between. This CDR3 region has 12 residues. Germline CDR1 reads SGDLS; CDR2 reads YYNGEE. Sequencing was performed with immunoSEQ multiplex PCR; in TCRdb, only in-frame clones are kept and a portion is missing. The repertoire has 9,900 or so clones, around four fifths of them found once; the top ten carry more than 6.5%. The rearrangement uses TRBV9 and TRBJ1-1, with D unclear. Sequencing used CD8+ T cells sorted from blood. This TCR was sampled from an adult with rheumatoid arthritis. The CDR3 DNA reads TGTGCCAGCAGCACCTCCTCCCCCGAGGCTTTCTTT. Its translation is CASSTSSPEAFF.